The 10 T cell receptor beta chains presented below share a single source sample, sequenced in a study of T cells in Graves' hyperthyroidism and ophthalmopathy (dated by TCRdb to the late 2010s). Library preparation was by multiplex PCR. The reads were generated on an Illumina HiSeq 2000. TCR beta CDR3 regions were amplified from RNA transcripts. The TCR CDR3 was subjected to a first round of RT-PCR using the HTBI primer set and the Qiagen OneStep RT-PCR kit. TCRdb ran its own pipeline on the public reads, namely fastp trimming at Q25 and MiXCR clone calling, and kept in-frame beta chains. Rows with one shared CDR3 protein collapse into an entry with the most common genes and DNA. The table for this sample lists roughly 500,000 distinct CDR3 sequences; approximately 25% of them were counted only once. The top ten clones comprise approximately 11% of the sample. The specimen sequenced was blood. The receptor set was obtained from a woman younger than 45 with Graves' ophthalmopathy.

This clonotype has a count of ten or more. V is TRBV11-1 and J is TRBJ1-1; D unclear. From germline, CDR1 is SGHAT and CDR2 FQDESV (reference sequence). The CDR3 is 16 residues long. V lost 1 base, J lost 1 base, and 13 bases lay in between. CDR3 in amino acids: CASSLEFGQENTEAFF. The CDR3 region has the DNA TGTGCCAGCAGCTTAGAGTTTGGCCAGGAGAACACTGAAGCTTTCTTT.

V gene TRBV27 combines with J gene TRBJ2-5, with 13 bases identical to TRBD2. The V gene's germline CDR1 is MNHEY and CDR2 SMNVEV (reference sequence). V shed 6 bases, J shed 2 bases, and the junction held 12 bases outside the gene matches. The CDR3 is 18 residues long. CDR3 DNA: TGTGCCAGCAGCCAACGTCCTTCGACTAGCGGGGGGCAAGAGACCCAGTACTTC. It is translated as CASSQRPSTSGGQETQYF.

The chain combines TRBV4-1 with TRBJ2-2; D uncertain. The ends were cut back, 6 bases at V and 0 bases at J, with 11 bases in the middle. The CDR3 is 15 amino acids. Germline V gene sequence: CDR1 MGHRA, CDR2 YSYEKL. CDR3 residues: CASSPPSPNTGELFF. The CDR3 nucleotides are TGCGCCAGCAGTCCCCCCTCTCCGAACACCGGGGAGCTGTTTTTT.

This clonotype was recorded many times. This chain connects TRBV3-1 to TRBJ2-5, with 13 bases identical to TRBD2. The germline V gene encodes CDR1 LGHDT and CDR2 YNNKEL (reference sequence). The CDR3 totals 16 residues. Trimming cost V 6 bases and J 5 bases; bases outside gene matches: 9. The CDR3 is CASRPELAGGRETQYF. The CDR3 nucleotides are TGTGCCAGCAGACCCGAACTAGCGGGGGGGCGGGAGACCCAGTACTTC.

This sequence joins TRBV15 and TRBJ2-5; D remains ambiguous. Germline V gene sequence: CDR1 LNHNV, CDR2 YYDKDF (reference sequence). CDR3 length: 13 amino acids. Between the trimmed V and J ends, which lost 8 bases and 5 bases, there was a span of 15 bases. CDR3 sequence reads: CATCPNEVETQYF. The DNA for the CDR3 is TGTGCCACCTGCCCCAACGAGGTTGAGACCCAGTACTTC.

This CDR3 reads CASGGTDTQYF. The DNA of the CDR3 is TGTGCCAGCGGGGGCACAGATACGCAGTATTTT. The gene calls are TRBV13 and TRBJ2-3; D call uncertain. The CDR3 covers 11 residues. The germline V gene has CDR1 PRHDT and CDR2 FYEKMQ (reference sequence). Trimming removed 8 bases from V and 1 base from J, with 4 bases in between.

This clonotype has a handful of counts. J is TRBJ2-4 and V is TRBV12-3 or TRBV12-4; no clear D. The CDR3 consists of 12 residues. V lost 3 bases to trimming and J lost 14 bases, with 14 bases between them. The CDR3 is CASSFQFRVKYF. The CDR3 bases are TGTGCCAGCAGTTTTCAGTTTCGGGTTAAGTACTTC.

This clonotype has at least ten counts. The V and J genes are TRBV7-9 and TRBJ1-2; D remains ambiguous. Trimming stripped 3 bases from V and 4 bases from J, with 6 bases between. The CDR3 has 12 amino acids. Per the germline V gene, CDR1 is SEHNR and CDR2 is FQNEAQ (reference sequence). CDR3 sequence reads: CASSFSSYGYTF. The CDR3 DNA follows: TGTGCCAGCAGCTTTTCGTCCTATGGCTACACCTTC.

This clonotype was seen ten or more times. The rearrangement links TRBV6-2 or TRBV6-3 to TRBJ2-7; either TRBD1 or TRBD2 may fit D (5 bases each). The CDR3 is made up of 16 amino acids. CDR1 is MNHEY, CDR2 SVGEGT, per germline. Between the trimmed V and J ends, which lost 6 bases and 2 bases, there was a span of 20 bases. This chain's CDR3 is CASSLLEGRSPYEQYF. CDR3 bases: TGTGCCAGCAGCCTGCTTGAGGGACGGAGTCCCTACGAGCAGTACTTC.

This clonotype was counted at least ten times. This chain connects TRBV6-2 or TRBV6-3 to TRBJ2-7; TRBD1 matches at 7 bases. Germline CDR1 and CDR2: MNHEY and SVGEGT. The junction had 7 bases not matched to a gene; V was cut back by 6 bases and J by 5 bases. This CDR3 region has 13 residues. The CDR3 DNA sequence: TGTGCCAGCAGCCACGGGACAGACCACGAGCAGTACTTC. Translated: CASSHGTDHEQYF.